The clone carrying this T cell receptor beta chain was picked up one time. The same CDR3 is also encoded by other DNA sequences in this sample. V was cut by 1 base and J by 4 bases, with 5 bases left in between. The CDR3 consists of 11 residues. In germline, CDR1 is DFQATT, CDR2 SNEGSKA (reference sequence). The data are from a study of blood T cell repertoires in COVID-19. Clones were sequenced by immunoSEQ multiplex PCR, and TCRdb holds only the in-frame ones, with some missing. The top ten clones hold 3.5% to 5% of a sample with 200,000 to 300,000 clones, approximately 90% of them seen once. The sample consisted of PBMCs or T cells enriched from blood (not recorded which). V is TRBV20-1 and J is TRBJ2-7; D is unresolved. This TCR was recovered from a woman between 25 and 40 years old who had recovered from COVID-19. The CDR3 DNA sequence: TGCAGTGCTAGAGGACTTTACGAGCAGTACTTC. This translates into CSARGLYEQYF.